Sequencing of this TCR beta chain was carried out in a study of cytomegalovirus exposure and HLA in healthy donors. Germline loops: CDR1 SGHNT, CDR2 YYREEE (reference sequence). The CDR3 totals 12 residues. Trimming took 1 base from V and 7 from J, leaving 6 bases between them. The primer mix had 60 Vbeta and 13 Jbeta primers. Sequencing used immunoSEQ multiplex PCR; TCRdb keeps in-frame clones, though not all of them. This sample has some 180,000 clones; around 70% occur once, and the top ten carry around 3%. Sequencing used PBMCs. The receptor's source is a male donor in good health and CMV-seronegative. V is TRBV5-4 and J is TRBJ1-5; D ambiguous. The CDR3 region has the DNA TGTGCCAGCAGCTTGCCCAGGCAGCCCCAGCATTTT. This encodes CASSLPRQPQHF.